These T cell receptor beta chains were read from a single sample in a study of cytomegalovirus exposure and HLA in healthy donors. The protocol was immunoSEQ multiplex PCR, while the TCRdb copy is restricted to in-frame clones and leaves out a portion. The sample carries approximately 100,000 clones, 74% recorded once. Input material: PBMCs. The receptors shown here come from a human donor in good health. CDR3s include the opening cysteine and the closing phenylalanine or tryptophan. The D gene is left open where the match is weak. The size of a clone is reported for some rows only, either as once, few or many, or as a class for expanded clones.

>TRBJ1-1|TRBV28|-|13|-
CASSLGGLGEAFF
TGTGCCAGCAGTTTAGGGGGCCTGGGGGAAGCTTTCTTT
>TRBJ1-3|TRBV6-5|-|15|-
CASSYSTVPGNTIYF
TGTGCCAGCAGTTACTCAACGGTCCCGGGAAACACCATATATTTT
>TRBJ2-6|TRBV5-4|-|17|TRBD2
CASSPPRGGLGANVLTF
TGTGCCAGCAGCCCCCCGCGGGGAGGGCTTGGGGCCAACGTCCTGACTTTC
>TRBJ2-1|TRBV5-1|-|16|-
CASSLAPAGAYNEQFF
TGCGCCAGCAGCTTGGCCCCGGCGGGCGCCTACAATGAGCAGTTCTTC
>TRBJ2-7|TRBV7-9|-|16|TRBD1
CASSPNRQGTSYEQYF
TGTGCCAGCAGCCCGAACCGACAGGGAACCTCCTACGAGCAGTACTTC
>TRBJ2-2|TRBV28|-|13|-
CASSYVRTGELFF
TGTGCCAGCAGCTATGTACGTACCGGGGAGCTGTTTTTT
>TRBJ1-1|TRBV5-4|-|13|-
CASTSRSGTEAFF
TGTGCCAGCACGTCGAGATCGGGCACTGAAGCTTTCTTT
>TRBJ1-2|TRBV28|-|15|-
CASSPKGDPNYGYTF
TGTGCCAGCAGCCCAAAGGGGGACCCTAACTATGGCTACACCTTC
>TRBJ2-2|TRBV19|few|16|TRBD1
CASRRRTGGYTGELFF
TGTGCCAGTAGGCGCAGGACAGGGGGTTACACCGGGGAGCTGTTTTTT
>TRBJ2-2|TRBV18|-|14|TRBD2
CAIPGRENTGELFF
TGTGCCATCCCCGGGAGGGAGAACACCGGGGAGCTGTTTTTT
>TRBJ2-1|TRBV5-1|few|19|TRBD2
CASSSPGLAGGPSYNEQFF
TGCGCCAGCAGCTCACCGGGACTAGCGGGGGGGCCCTCCTACAATGAGCAGTTCTTC
>TRBJ1-2|TRBV29-1|-|12|TRBD1
CSATDRGRGYTF
TGCAGCGCCACTGACAGGGGAAGGGGCTACACCTTC
>TRBJ2-6|TRBV5-1|-|17|-
CASSSITQGSGANVLTF
TGCGCCAGCAGCTCGATTACCCAGGGTTCTGGGGCCAACGTCCTGACTTTC
>TRBJ1-1|TRBV7-9|-|15|TRBD1
CASSEEQGVKGEAFF
TGTGCCAGCAGCGAAGAACAGGGGGTAAAGGGTGAAGCTTTCTTT
>TRBJ1-6|TRBV9|-|16|-
CASSVAVGASNSPLHF
TGTGCCAGCAGCGTAGCTGTGGGGGCATCAAATTCACCCCTCCACTTT
>TRBJ2-1|TRBV19|-|16|-
CASSTLRLVSTNEQFF
TGTGCCAGTAGTACCCTCAGACTAGTTTCGACCAATGAGCAGTTCTTC
>TRBJ2-3|TRBV5-1|-|17|TRBD2
CASSQRLAGAGSDTQYF
TGCGCCAGCAGTCAACGACTAGCGGGGGCGGGTAGCGATACGCAGTATTTT
>TRBJ2-2|TRBV14|-|14|-
CASSQELITGELFF
TGTGCCAGCAGCCAAGAACTAATCACCGGGGAGCTGTTTTTT
>TRBJ2-3|TRBV5-4|-|19|-
CASSPLTSLVGSNTDTQYF
TGTGCCAGCAGCCCCTTAACCTCCTTGGTAGGGAGTAACACAGATACGCAGTATTTT
>TRBJ1-1|TRBV5-1|-|15|-
CASSLSVGQNTEAFF
TGCGCCAGCAGCTTGAGCGTGGGACAGAACACTGAAGCTTTCTTT
>TRBJ2-5|TRBV27|few|16|-
CASSPARGLAQETQYF
TGTGCCAGCAGTCCGGCCCGGGGATTAGCGCAAGAGACCCAGTACTTC
>TRBJ2-2|TRBV6-5|-|16|-
CASSYYYRGGTGELFF
TGTGCCAGCAGTTATTATTACAGGGGGGGCACCGGGGAGCTGTTTTTT
>TRBJ2-7|TRBV30|-|13|-
CAWSAHQGGEQYF
TGTGCCTGGAGTGCGCACCAGGGCGGCGAGCAGTACTTC
>TRBJ1-3|TRBV9|-|15|-
CASRPSTFSGNTIYF
TGTGCCAGCAGGCCAAGCACTTTCTCTGGAAACACCATATATTTT
>TRBJ2-1|TRBV27|-|13|TRBD2
CASSSYGRNEQFF
TGTGCCAGCAGCAGCTACGGGAGGAATGAGCAGTTCTTC
>TRBJ2-7|TRBV13|-|14|TRBD1
CASSSHRGRGEQYF
TGTGCCAGCAGCTCGCACAGGGGACGGGGCGAGCAGTACTTC
>TRBJ2-7|TRBV14|-|16|TRBD2
CASSHRLAGTSDEQYF
TGTGCCAGCAGCCATAGACTAGCGGGGACCTCTGACGAGCAGTACTTC
>TRBJ1-4|TRBV4-2|once|15|TRBD1
CASSLGTEVVEKLFF
TGTGCCAGCAGCCTCGGGACAGAAGTTGTAGAAAAACTGTTTTTT
>TRBJ2-5|TRBV7-9|-|16|TRBD2
CASSLATPSGGETQYF
TGTGCCAGCAGCTTAGCTACGCCTAGCGGCGGGGAGACCCAGTACTTC
>TRBJ1-1|TRBV5-1|-|14|-
CASSLGGRDTEAFF
TGCGCCAGCAGCTTGGGAGGGCGGGACACTGAAGCTTTCTTT
>TRBJ2-5|TRBV5-1|-|15|-
CASSHRPGLQETQYF
TGCGCCAGCAGCCACCGGCCGGGTTTACAAGAGACCCAGTACTTC
>TRBJ1-3|TRBV6-1|once|14|-
CASTVGQGGNTIYF
TGTGCCAGCACCGTGGGCCAGGGTGGAAACACCATATATTTT
>TRBJ1-1|TRBV6-4|-|14|TRBD1
CASRETGTEGEAFF
TGTGCCAGCAGAGAAACCGGGACAGAGGGTGAAGCTTTCTTT
>TRBJ1-1|TRBV28|few|14|TRBD1
CASSPQGLDTEAFF
TGTGCCAGCAGCCCACAGGGGTTAGATACTGAAGCTTTCTTT
>TRBJ1-1|TRBV5-4|-|17|-
CASSVGGARVKDTEAFF
TGTGCCAGCAGCGTTGGTGGGGCCAGGGTGAAGGACACTGAAGCTTTCTTT
>TRBJ2-3|TRBV5-1|-|15|TRBD2
CASSLTASGPDTQYF
TGCGCCAGCAGCTTGACGGCTAGCGGGCCGGATACGCAGTATTTT
>TRBJ1-1|TRBV7-8|-|17|-
CASSYPPRQRMNTEAFF
TGTGCCAGCAGCTACCCCCCGCGACAGCGCATGAACACTGAAGCTTTCTTT
>TRBJ1-2|TRBV18|few|15|TRBD1
CASSPQGAPNYGYTF
TGTGCCAGCTCACCTCAGGGGGCGCCGAACTATGGCTACACCTTC
>TRBJ1-5|TRBV7-2|-|14|-
CASSSAALNQPQHF
TGTGCCAGCAGCTCCGCGGCCCTCAATCAGCCCCAGCATTTT
>TRBJ1-2|TRBV12-5|-|13|TRBD1
CASGLGQGYGYTF
TGTGCTAGTGGTTTGGGACAGGGTTATGGCTACACCTTC
>TRBJ2-1|TRBV4-3|-|16|TRBD2
CASSPPSGGADNEQFF
TGCGCCAGCAGCCCTCCCAGCGGGGGGGCAGACAATGAGCAGTTCTTC
>TRBJ1-3|TRBV6-6|-|13|TRBD1
CATCRGTGNTIYF
TGTGCCACCTGCAGGGGGACTGGAAACACCATATATTTT